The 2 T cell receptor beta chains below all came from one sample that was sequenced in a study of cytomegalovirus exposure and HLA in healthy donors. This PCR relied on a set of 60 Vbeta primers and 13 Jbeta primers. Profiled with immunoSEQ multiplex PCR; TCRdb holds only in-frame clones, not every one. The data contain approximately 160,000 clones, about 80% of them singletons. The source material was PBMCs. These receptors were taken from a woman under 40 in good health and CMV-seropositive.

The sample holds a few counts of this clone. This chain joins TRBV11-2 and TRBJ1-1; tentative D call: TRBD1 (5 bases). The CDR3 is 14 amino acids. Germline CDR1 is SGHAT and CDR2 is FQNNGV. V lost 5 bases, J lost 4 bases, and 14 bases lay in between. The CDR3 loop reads CASSLTQGSTEAFF. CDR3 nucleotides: TGTGCCAGCAGCCTAACGCAGGGATCCACTGAAGCTTTCTTT.

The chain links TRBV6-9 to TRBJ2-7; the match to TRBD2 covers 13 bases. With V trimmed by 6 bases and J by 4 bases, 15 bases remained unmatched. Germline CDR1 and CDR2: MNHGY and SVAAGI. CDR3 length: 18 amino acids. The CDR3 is CASRGVGTSGKVPYEQYF. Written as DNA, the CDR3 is TGTGCCAGCAGGGGGGTCGGGACTAGCGGGAAGGTCCCTTACGAGCAGTACTTC.